This TCR beta chain was retrieved from a study of CD4 T cells in relation to SARS-CoV-2 and coronaviruses. V shed 3 bases and J 10 bases; nucleotides not matched to a gene: 10. The germline V gene encodes CDR1 MDHEN and CDR2 SYDVKM. The CDR3 extends over 15 amino acids. About this clone itself: What it binds is unknown.

Repertoires were generated with immunoSEQ multiplex PCR, while TCRdb's copy carries only in-frame clones and drops some. This sample carries about 31,000 clones, about four fifths of them seen once, and the ten largest clones take under 3.5%. The sequenced sample consisted of memory CD4+ T cells from PBMCs, cultured in vitro. This clonotype originated in an adult with COVID-19. J is TRBJ2-7 and V is TRBV28, with TRBD2 matching over 12 bases. CDR3 loop: CASSFVGTSGLRQYF. CDR3 coding DNA: TGTGCCAGCAGTTTTGTTGGGACTAGCGGGTTACGACAGTACTTC.